These T cell receptor beta chains were read from a single sample in a study of T cell responses to AZD1222 COVID-19 vaccine. Using immunoSEQ multiplex PCR, the repertoire was profiled, and TCRdb retains in-frame clones only, with some absent. The profile shows 80,000 or so clones, under 95% of them singletons. The sample consisted of peripheral blood, taken on day 0 of MenACWY control vaccination. Receptors were obtained from an adult in good health. CDR3s include the opening cysteine and the closing phenylalanine or tryptophan. A D gene is named only where the DNA matches it firmly. Size values are once, few and many counts, or a class for expanded clones, and some rows have none.

J	size	V	D	CDR3	DNA
TRBJ1-1	once	TRBV13	-	CASSLGPQGGTEAFF	TGTGCCAGCAGCTTAGGCCCGCAGGGCGGCACTGAAGCTTTCTTT
TRBJ2-3	-	TRBV10-1	-	CASSLGLETGTQYF	TGCGCCAGCAGTTTGGGACTGGAGACCGGTACGCAGTATTTT
TRBJ2-6	once	TRBV5-1	TRBD1	CASSLEGTGGANVLTF	TGCGCCAGCAGCTTGGAGGGGACAGGTGGGGCCAACGTCCTGACTTTC
TRBJ1-1	-	TRBV4-1	-	CASSQVFLMNTEAFF	TGCGCCAGCAGCCAAGTTTTCCTAATGAACACTGAAGCTTTCTTT
TRBJ1-2	-	TRBV5-1	-	CASSLAGQSANYGYTF	TGCGCCAGCAGCTTGGCCGGACAATCGGCTAACTATGGCTACACCTTC
TRBJ2-1	once	TRBV6-6	TRBD2	CASSYAAGGNEQFF	TGTGCCAGCAGTTACGCGGCCGGGGGGAATGAGCAGTTCTTC
TRBJ2-2	-	TRBV6-2/TRBV6-3	TRBD1	CASSRTQGANTGELFF	TGTGCCAGCAGCCGTACTCAGGGGGCGAACACCGGGGAGCTGTTTTTT
TRBJ2-7	-	TRBV7-2	-	CASSVSYENYEQYF	TGTGCCAGCAGCGTTAGCTACGAAAACTACGAGCAGTACTTC
TRBJ1-6	-	TRBV5-1	-	CASREPGENSPLHF	TGCGCCAGCAGGGAACCGGGAGAGAATTCACCCCTCCACTTT
TRBJ2-1	-	TRBV2	-	CASRSRRGQGDEQFF	TGTGCCAGCAGGTCAAGGAGGGGGCAGGGCGATGAGCAGTTCTTC
TRBJ2-7	-	TRBV18	-	CASSPRQGRYEQYF	TGTGCCAGCTCACCGAGGCAGGGAAGGTACGAGCAGTACTTC
TRBJ1-5	-	TRBV6-1	-	CASSDRGGQPQHF	TGTGCCAGCAGTGATCGGGGAGGACAGCCCCAGCATTTT
TRBJ1-5	-	TRBV10-3	-	CAVTSGGLQPQHF	TGTGCCGTGACTTCCGGGGGGCTACAGCCCCAGCATTTT
TRBJ2-7	-	TRBV25-1	-	CASSDRSAGIYEQYF	TGTGCCAGCAGTGACCGCTCGGCGGGGATCTACGAGCAGTACTTC
TRBJ1-1	-	TRBV4-1	-	CASSQGSITGRSRAFF	TGCGCCAGCAGCCAAGGATCCATAACGGGGCGATCTAGGGCTTTCTTT
TRBJ1-2	-	TRBV12-3/TRBV12-4	-	CASRTGLNYGYTF	TGTGCCAGCAGAACGGGACTGAACTATGGCTACACCTTC
TRBJ1-5	-	TRBV19	-	CASSSGRAEGNQPQHF	TGTGCCAGTAGTAGTGGGAGGGCCGAGGGTAATCAGCCCCAGCATTTT
TRBJ1-2	-	TRBV5-6	-	CASSSGPLGNYGYTF	TGTGCCAGCAGCTCGGGACCCCTTGGGAACTATGGCTACACCTTC
TRBJ1-6	-	TRBV5-6	-	CASSDPQGWDSPLHF	TGTGCCAGCAGCGATCCTCAGGGGTGGGATTCACCCCTCCACTTT
TRBJ2-2	-	TRBV6-5	-	CATNTLGAGTGELFF	TGTGCCACCAACACCCTAGGGGCGGGCACCGGGGAGCTGTTTTTT
TRBJ1-1	-	TRBV30	-	CAWSVWGTEAFF	TGTGCCTGGAGTGTGTGGGGCACTGAAGCTTTCTTT
TRBJ1-1	-	TRBV18	-	CASSPAEGATEAFF	TGTGCCAGCTCTCCCGCCGAAGGGGCCACTGAAGCTTTCTTT
TRBJ2-7	-	TRBV28	-	CASSLLRGHEQYF	TGTGCCAGCAGTTTACTCAGGGGCCACGAGCAGTACTTC
TRBJ2-1	-	TRBV19	TRBD1	CASSIGPGTGWLNEQFF	TGTGCCAGTAGTATAGGGCCGGGGACAGGGTGGCTCAATGAGCAGTTCTTC
TRBJ1-6	-	TRBV4-3	-	CASSQGAGSDGSPLHF	TGCGCCAGCAGCCAAGGGGCCGGGAGCGATGGATCACCCCTCCACTTT
TRBJ2-7	-	TRBV7-2	-	CASSLVPTDEQYF	TGTGCCAGCAGCTTAGTTCCTACGGACGAGCAGTACTTC
TRBJ2-3	few	TRBV6-1	TRBD2	CASSLNGGGTDTQYF	TGTGCCAGCAGTTTAAACGGGGGGGGCACAGATACGCAGTATTTT
TRBJ2-5	-	TRBV5-1	-	CASSPLSGTQETQYF	TGCGCCAGCAGCCCCCTATCGGGGACCCAAGAGACCCAGTACTTC
TRBJ1-1	-	TRBV7-2	-	CASSSDSYPMNTEAFF	TGTGCCAGCAGCTCCGACAGCTACCCAATGAACACTGAAGCTTTCTTT
TRBJ1-1	-	TRBV6-5	-	CASRPGSGWSTEAFF	TGTGCCAGCCGCCCAGGGTCAGGGTGGAGCACTGAAGCTTTCTTT
TRBJ1-1	-	TRBV5-4	TRBD1	CASSLQGGTEAFF	TGTGCCAGCAGCTTGCAGGGGGGAACTGAAGCTTTCTTT
TRBJ1-3	-	TRBV15	-	CATSPDSSGNTIYF	TGTGCCACCAGCCCCGACAGCTCTGGAAACACCATATATTTT
TRBJ2-7	-	TRBV3-1/TRBV3-2	-	CASSQDPFSYEQYF	TGTGCCAGCAGCCAAGACCCCTTCTCCTACGAGCAGTACTTC
TRBJ2-5	few	TRBV28	-	CASRREETQYF	TGTGCCAGCAGAAGGGAAGAGACCCAGTACTTC
TRBJ1-2	-	TRBV5-1	TRBD1	CASTIQGADGYTF	TGCGCCAGCACTATACAGGGGGCTGACGGCTACACCTTC
TRBJ1-4	-	TRBV5-1	-	CASSLEAAGADEKLFF	TGCGCCAGCAGCTTGGAGGCGGCGGGAGCCGATGAAAAACTGTTTTTT
TRBJ2-1	once	TRBV3-1/TRBV3-2	TRBD2	CASSQVTSAFNNEQFF	TGTGCCAGCAGCCAAGTTACTAGCGCATTCAACAATGAGCAGTTCTTC